Listed here are 17 T cell receptor beta chains from one sample, sequenced in a study of blood T cells in healthy people across ages. The authors ran a second PCR of about 6 to 11 cycles using a sample-barcoded 5' primer and a J-beta primer mix. TCRdb independently ran MiXCR on the 5' RACE reads; one entry per CDR3 protein. Of about 1.7 million distinct CDR3 sequences listed, over 25% are singletons. Specimen: blood. Receptors originate from a woman under 40 in good health.

Comment on this clonotype: A read error may account for a junction end that differs from germline. This chain uses TRBV25-1 with TRBJ2-5, with no clear D. The end of the DNA aligns better with TRBJ2-7, so the J call may be wrong. From germline, CDR1 is MGHDK and CDR2 SYGVNS. The CDR3 runs to 11 residues. The CDR3 bases are TGTGCCAACAGTGGTGGCTACGAGCAGTACTTC. The encoded protein is CANSGGYEQYF.

Comments on this clonotype: At one of its ends the junction is not consistent with the germline gene, which may arise from a read error. J is TRBJ2-5 and V is TRBV6-1, with TRBD2 matching 9 bases. Germline assignment: CDR1 MNHNS and CDR2 SASEGT. CDR3 length: 15 residues. The CDR3 DNA sequence: TGTGCCAGCAGAGAAGCGGGAGGAGACGGAGAGACCCAGTACTTC. Amino acids: CASREAGGDGETQYF.

The chain combines TRBV6-5 with TRBJ1-5, with 7 bases identical to TRBD1. The germline gives CDR1 MNHEY, CDR2 SVGAGI. The junction had 7 bases not matched to a gene; V was cut back by 6 bases and J by 8 bases. This CDR3 region has 13 residues. CDR3 loop: CASRRDSAEPQHF. The CDR3 nucleotides are TGTGCCAGCAGACGGGACAGTGCGGAGCCCCAGCATTTT.

This clonotype was observed many times. This chain links TRBV29-1 with TRBJ2-4; no definite D call. Per the germline V gene, CDR1 is SQVTM and CDR2 is ANQGSEA. Trimming took 4 bases from V and 5 from J, leaving 12 bases between them. The CDR3 runs to 13 residues. The CDR3 coding sequence is TGCAGCGTTGTACATGGGCCCCAAAACATTCAGTACTTC. Protein sequence: CSVVHGPQNIQYF.

The V gene is TRBV6-5, the J gene TRBJ1-2; D is possibly TRBD1 (5 bases). V lost 0 bases to trimming and J lost 4 bases, with 9 bases between them. The CDR3 spans 14 residues. Germline CDR1 MNHEY, CDR2 SVGAGI. In DNA, the CDR3 is TGTGCCAGCAGTTACTCCAGGGCCCGCTATGGCTACACCTTC. This encodes CASSYSRARYGYTF.

This clonotype was observed a few times. The chain links TRBV20-1 to TRBJ1-6; the D is unclear. CDR1 and CDR2 from the germline V gene are DFQATT and SNEGSKA (reference sequence). The CDR3 contains 14 residues. The ends were cut back, 3 bases at V and 9 bases at J, with 15 bases in the middle. CDR3 nucleotide sequence: TGCAGTGCTAGTTTAAGGATACTCGGTTCACCCCTCCACTTT. Translation: CSASLRILGSPLHF.

This clonotype was counted only a few times. V usage is TRBV7-2 and J usage is TRBJ2-3, with 10 positions matching TRBD2. This CDR3 contains 16 residues. The germline gives CDR1 SGHTA, CDR2 FQGNSA. V trimming: 0 bases; J trimming: 4 bases; junction bases outside the gene matches: 4. In DNA form, the CDR3 reads TGTGCCAGCAGCTTAGCGGGGACTAGCGTCCCAGATACGCAGTATTTT. Residues: CASSLAGTSVPDTQYF.

The chain has TRBV24-1 and TRBJ2-5; maybe TRBD2 (7 bases). Per germline, CDR1 KGHDR and CDR2 SFDVKD. The CDR3 has 14 amino acids. V was shortened by 3 bases and J by 1 base, with 8 bases between the two germline ends. The CDR3 loop is CATSDAGAQETQYF. The CDR3 DNA reads TGTGCCACCAGTGATGCGGGGGCCCAAGAGACCCAGTACTTC.

This clonotype was picked up a small number of times. At one of its ends the junction is not consistent with the germline gene, which may arise from a read error. This chain uses TRBV7-9 with TRBJ1-2, with D possibly TRBD1 on 6 matching bases. The CDR3 covers 15 residues. Looked up from germline, CDR1 is SEHNR and CDR2 is FQNEAQ (reference sequence). CDR3 loop: CAGSLALTGRDGYTF. DNA of the CDR3: TGTGCCGGCAGCTTAGCGCTGACAGGTAGAGATGGCTACACCTTC.

This chain uses TRBV9 with TRBJ2-1; 9 nucleotides agree with TRBD2. The V segment lost 3 bases and the J segment 9 bases; nucleotides outside the gene matches: 10. CDR1 is SGDLS, CDR2 YYNGEE, per germline. The CDR3 has 15 residues. This CDR3 reads CASSGGGGRGPEQFF. The CDR3 DNA reads as TGTGCCAGCAGCGGAGGAGGCGGGAGGGGACCTGAGCAGTTCTTC.

The chain joins TRBV7-2 to TRBJ2-4; D ambiguous. CDR3 length: 14 residues. Trimming removed 3 bases from V and 13 bases from J, with 19 bases in between. Germline values: CDR1 SGHTA, CDR2 FQGNSA. CDR3 sequence reads: CASSLIGPQAQQYF. DNA for the CDR3: TGTGCCAGCAGCTTGATCGGGCCCCAAGCCCAGCAGTACTTC.

There are a few counts of this clonotype. V and J are TRBV30 and TRBJ2-6; D remains unclear. The CDR3 contains 14 residues. V lost 4 bases to trimming and J lost 0 bases, with 7 bases between them. Per germline, CDR1 GTSNPN and CDR2 SVGIG (reference sequence). DNA for the CDR3: TGTGCCTGGAACAGAGACTCTGGGGCCAACGTCCTGACTTTC. It codes for CAWNRDSGANVLTF.

This clonotype was seen many times. The gene calls are TRBV20-1 and TRBJ1-4; no reliable D call. The germline V and J ends were trimmed by 6 bases and 1 base, with 9 bases remaining between them. The CDR3 has 13 amino acids. From germline, CDR1 is DFQATT and CDR2 SNEGSKA (reference sequence). This CDR3 is CSAREETNEKLFF. The CDR3 region has the DNA TGCAGTGCGCGGGAAGAAACTAATGAAAAACTGTTTTTT.

Comment on this clonotype: One end of the junction is discordant with germline, which a read error may explain. This chain joins TRBV20-1 and TRBJ2-5; D unclear. The length of the CDR3 is 18 residues. Germline CDR1 is DFQATT and CDR2 is SNEGSKA (reference sequence). The CDR3 region is CSGRDPQNPTEDWETQYF. The CDR3 region has the DNA TGCAGTGGTAGAGATCCCCAGAATCCGACCGAAGACTGGGAGACCCAGTACTTC.

The V gene is TRBV19, the J gene TRBJ1-5; D is ambiguous. V shed 7 bases and J shed 2 bases, with 6 bases lying between them. CDR1 and CDR2 from the germline V gene are LNHDA and SQIVND (reference sequence). The CDR3 spans 12 residues. The CDR3: CASKAGNQPQHF. The CDR3 DNA reads as TGTGCCAGTAAGGCGGGCAATCAGCCCCAGCATTTT.

The chain links TRBV6-1 to TRBJ2-7, with 10 bases that match TRBD1. Losses at the gene ends were 4 bases for V and 10 bases for J; bases not matched to a gene: 7. The CDR3 has 13 residues. Looked up from germline, CDR1 is MNHNS and CDR2 is SASEGT. This CDR3 reads CASSGLTGGRQYF. The CDR3 coding sequence is TGTGCCAGCAGTGGGTTGACAGGGGGCCGACAGTACTTC.

The V and J genes are TRBV6-5 and TRBJ1-1; D is unresolved. The germline CDR1 and CDR2 sequences are MNHEY and SVGAGI. With 6 bases removed from V and 2 bases from J, the gap between germline ends came to 13 bases. CDR3 length: 14 amino acids. The CDR3 reads CASRISMGNTEAFF. The CDR3 bases are TGTGCCAGCAGGATATCTATGGGAAACACTGAAGCTTTCTTT.